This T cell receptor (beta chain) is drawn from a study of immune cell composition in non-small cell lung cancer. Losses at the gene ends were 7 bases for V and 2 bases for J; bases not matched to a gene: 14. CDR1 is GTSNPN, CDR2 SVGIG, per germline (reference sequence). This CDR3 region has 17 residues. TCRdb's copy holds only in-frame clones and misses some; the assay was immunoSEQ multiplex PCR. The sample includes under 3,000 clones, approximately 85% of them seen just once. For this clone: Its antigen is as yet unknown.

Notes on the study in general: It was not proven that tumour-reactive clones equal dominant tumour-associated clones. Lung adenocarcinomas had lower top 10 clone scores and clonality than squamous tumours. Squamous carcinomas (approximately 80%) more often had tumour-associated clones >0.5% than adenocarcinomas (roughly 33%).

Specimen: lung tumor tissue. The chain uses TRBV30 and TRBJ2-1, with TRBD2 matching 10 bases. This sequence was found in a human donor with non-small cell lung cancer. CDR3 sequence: CASSLLAGVYPYNEQFF. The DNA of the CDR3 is TGTGCCTCCTCTCTCCTAGCGGGAGTTTATCCCTACAATGAGCAGTTCTTC.